The source of this T cell receptor beta chain is a study of shared clonotypes between healthy human individuals. All donors qualified as healthy HIV-negative adults and had experienced no recent acute infections or vaccinations. CDR3 length: 16 amino acids. Germline V lookup: CDR1 SGHKS, CDR2 YYEKEE (reference sequence). Trimming at V came to 3 bases and at J to 5 bases, leaving 12 bases not matched to a gene. TCRdb's table, derived via immunoSEQ multiplex PCR, lists solely in-frame clones and lacks some. The sample lists hundreds of thousands of clones, 74% seen once, with about 1.7% in the top ten.

Sequenced: memory CD4+ T cells sorted from blood. Subset specified: CD45RA-negative fraction. The receptor's source is a woman in her 30s in good health. The V gene is TRBV5-5, the J gene TRBJ1-2; 8 positions agree with TRBD1. The CDR3 is CASSSNPGQASYGYTF. The DNA for the CDR3 is TGTGCCAGCAGCTCGAATCCGGGACAGGCCTCTTATGGCTACACCTTC.